Below are 12 T cell receptor beta chains sequenced from a single sample in a study of blood T cell repertoires in COVID-19. Sequenced by immunoSEQ multiplex PCR; TCRdb stores in-frame clones only, minus some. The sample has approximately 180,000 clones, more than 75% seen once. The sample consisted of peripheral blood. These receptors came from a woman in her seventies with COVID-19, enrolled during active disease.

The chain is built from TRBV2 and TRBJ1-1; maybe TRBD1 (6 bases). In germline, CDR1 is SNHLY, CDR2 FYNNEI. The CDR3 contains 11 residues. The V and J ends lost 10 bases and 6 bases respectively, with 12 bases between them. CDR3 protein: CATTGISEAFF. The CDR3 nucleotides read TGTGCCACAACAGGGATCTCTGAAGCTTTCTTT.

This clone was seen just once. The chain uses TRBV28 and TRBJ2-1; 8 bases fit TRBD2. V was pared by 6 bases and J by 0 bases, with 16 bases of the junction left unmatched. Germline V lookup: CDR1 MDHEN, CDR2 SYDVKM. The CDR3 has 19 residues. CDR3 residues: CASRTTWLAGTSSYNEQFF. The DNA of the CDR3 is TGTGCCAGCAGAACTACGTGGCTAGCGGGCACCAGCTCCTACAATGAGCAGTTCTTC.

The chain has TRBV19 and TRBJ1-1; maybe TRBD1 (6 bases). Germline V gene sequence: CDR1 LNHDA, CDR2 SQIVND (reference sequence). CDR3 length: 13 residues. Between the trimmed V and J ends, which lost 10 bases and 0 bases, there was a span of 12 bases. The DNA of the CDR3 is TGTGCCACTCAACAGGGCTTGAACACTGAAGCTTTCTTT. Translation gives CATQQGLNTEAFF.

This clone occurred a few times. This sequence joins TRBV11-3 and TRBJ1-1; D call uncertain. Per germline, CDR1 SGHNT and CDR2 YENEEA. Trimming cost V 7 bases and J 8 bases, with 11 bases left between them. This CDR3 has 11 residues. CDR3 DNA sequence: TGTGCCAGCAAATTGGCATCCGAAGCTTTCTTT. Translated, it gives CASKLASEAFF.

This clone was detected only once. The chain joins TRBV27 to TRBJ1-2; a weak D match, TRBD1 (6 bases). The germline gives CDR1 MNHEY, CDR2 SMNVEV (reference sequence). V was pared by 2 bases and J by 8 bases, with 12 bases between. The CDR3 is 13 amino acids. The CDR3 coding sequence is TGTGCCAGCAGTTTAGTGGTAGGGACAGGCTACACCTTC. Encoded protein: CASSLVVGTGYTF.

About this clone: Within the sample, other DNA sequences also encode this same CDR3. This chain connects TRBV4-2 to TRBJ2-7, with 10 positions matching TRBD1. With V trimmed by 4 bases and J by 2 bases, 2 bases remained unmatched. The germline gives CDR1 LGHNA, CDR2 YNFKEQ. This CDR3 has 14 residues. The CDR3 loop reads CASSRDRGTYEQYF. The CDR3 coding sequence is TGTGCCAGCAGCCGGGACAGGGGAACCTACGAGCAGTACTTC.

J is TRBJ2-5 and V is TRBV5-1, with 7 bases aligning to TRBD1. V shed 6 bases and J 7 bases; nucleotides not matched to a gene: 15. In germline, CDR1 is SGHRS, CDR2 YFSETQ. The CDR3 contains 15 residues. CDR3 residues: CASTPMGQLTGTQYF. The CDR3 nucleotides are TGCGCCAGCACCCCCATGGGACAGTTAACGGGGACCCAGTACTTC.

The V gene is TRBV5-1, the J gene TRBJ2-7, with TRBD1 as a possible D gene (5 bases). In germline, CDR1 is SGHRS, CDR2 YFSETQ. The CDR3 is 13 amino acids. Trimming cost V 0 bases and J 3 bases, with 7 bases left between them. The CDR3, as DNA: TGCGCCAGCAGCTTGGGACAGAGCTACGAGCAGTACTTC. Its translation: CASSLGQSYEQYF.

This clone was counted between two and nine times. The rearrangement joins TRBV19 to TRBJ2-1; D unresolved. The CDR3 spans 11 residues. V was pared by 10 bases and J by 4 bases, with 8 bases between. Per the germline V gene, CDR1 is LNHDA and CDR2 is SQIVND (reference sequence). CDR3 in DNA: TGTGCCACGAACAAATACAATGAGCAGTTCTTC. It codes for CATNKYNEQFF.

The chain recombines TRBV6-6 with TRBJ2-1; D is perhaps TRBD1 (5 bases). Germline V gene data show CDR1 as MNHNY and CDR2 as SVGAGI (reference sequence). This CDR3 has 13 amino acids. Trimming left V 10 bases short and J 4 bases short, with 14 bases between. This chain's CDR3 is CATDLDRYNEQFF. The DNA of the CDR3 is TGTGCCACCGATCTTGACAGATACAATGAGCAGTTCTTC.

The CDR3 reads CAISSDQGYNEQFF. The CDR3 DNA reads as TGTGCCATCAGTTCCGATCAGGGGTACAATGAGCAGTTCTTC. The chain carries TRBV10-3 and TRBJ2-1, with D possibly matching TRBD1 (6 bases). The ends were cut back, 5 bases at V and 4 bases at J, with 12 bases in the middle. The CDR3 is 14 residues long. Germline V gene data show CDR1 as ENHRY and CDR2 as SYGVKD.

The J gene is TRBJ2-2, the V gene TRBV3-1 (or the pseudogene TRBV3-2); possible D gene TRBD1, 6 bases. The CDR3 has 16 residues. Germline values: CDR1 LGHDT, CDR2 YNNKEL (reference sequence). V was clipped by 3 bases and J by 4 bases, with 15 bases between them. This CDR3 is CASSQSLGASTGELFF. The CDR3 DNA is TGTGCCAGCAGCCAGAGTTTGGGGGCAAGCACCGGGGAGCTGTTTTTT.